This T cell receptor beta chain was captured in a study of response to subunit inactivated influenza vaccine. In TCRdb, the RT-PCR reads were re-called with MiXCR into one record per CDR3 protein. The table records about 540,000 distinct CDR3 sequences, under 25% of them present only once. The CDR3 is 14 residues long. A note on this clonotype: The junction differs from germline at one of its ends, possibly a read error.

These data also formed part of another study, on T cells expressing NK-cell markers. As that report states: The authors generated TCR beta cDNA through 5'RACE template switching with UMIs. In the group of eight sequenced donors, seven were HCMV-seropositive and one was seronegative.

The sequence was collected from a man in his forties or fifties who received an inactivated influenza vaccine. The material sequenced was CD4+ T cells sorted from PBMCs, taken roughly 13 days after vaccination. This chain links TRBV12-3 or TRBV12-4 with TRBJ2-1; 9 bases fit TRBD1. The CDR3 sequence: CASRLGQGSDEQFF. The DNA for the CDR3 is TGTGCCAGCAGATTAGGACAGGGGTCGGATGAGCAGTTCTTC.